Listed here is a single T cell receptor (beta chain). These data belong to a study of blood T cell repertoires in COVID-19. Repertoires were generated with immunoSEQ multiplex PCR, while TCRdb's copy carries only in-frame clones and drops some. The sample consists of about 370,000 clones, 80% to 90% of them appearing once. Germline CDR1 is SGHTA and CDR2 is FQGNSA. The CDR3 extends over 14 amino acids. With 4 bases removed from V and 5 bases from J, the gap between germline ends came to 12 bases. The study drew participants aged about 18 to 89 years from about two dozen US areas. The sequencing sample was made of PBMCs or T cells enriched from blood (not recorded which). This TCR came from a man aged 18 to 30 who had recovered from COVID-19. The V gene is TRBV7-2, the J gene TRBJ2-1; D possibly corresponds to TRBD2 (6 bases). The CDR3 protein is CASSSGLEHNEQFF. In DNA form, the CDR3 reads TGTGCCAGCAGCTCGGGACTGGAACACAATGAGCAGTTCTTC. The full variable domain, completed using reference TRBV7-2 and TRBJ2-1, is GAGVSQSPSNKVTEKGKDVELRCDPISGHTALYWYRQSLGQGLEFLIYFQGNSAPDKSGLPSDRFSAERTGGSVSTLTIQRTQQEDSAVYLCASSSGLEHNEQFFGPGTRLTVL.